A selection of T cell receptor beta chains follows, all from one sample in a study of read filtering for tumor transcriptome and immune sequencing. MiXCR, run by TCRdb on the reads, gives a single entry per CDR3 protein. The sample gives about 62,000 distinct CDR3 sequences, approximately 18% of which show up once; roughly 10% is in the top ten. The sequenced sample consisted of a population of CD138-negative cells sorted from bone marrow. The receptor source for this set is a donor over 35 with multiple myeloma. Both conserved end residues are part of each CDR3.

v_call	cdr3_aa
TRBV12-3/TRBV12-4	CASSFEPGGNEQFF
TRBV30	CAWSHSSGANVLTF
TRBV20-1	CSASFRELSDTQYF
TRBV4-2	CASSREGTGAGTDTQYF
TRBV19	CASKDGELFF
TRBV2	CASSPTGAYGYTF
TRBV12-3/TRBV12-4	CASSLAGGQNEQFF
TRBV7-8	CASSLVGLGAGELFF
TRBV29-1	CSVRDRVFGETQYF
TRBV12-3/TRBV12-4	CPSSFAPNTEAFF
TRBV29-1	CSASDSAYTEAFF
TRBV6-5	CASRDTGGGYEQYF
TRBV20-1	CSARAGQANSPLHF
TRBV29-1	CSVEGGVSTEAFF
TRBV25-1	CASSVGTNYGYTF
TRBV10-3	CAISGTYSNQPQHF
TRBV7-9	CASRGTSGPTYNEQFF
TRBV5-4	CASSLIGGTSGRDRFF
TRBV13	CASSTGGFAAYEQYF
TRBV28	CASSLFRGRGGYNEQFF
TRBV2	CASSASGRMADTQYF
TRBV20-1	CSARGTSGATYNEQFF
TRBV27	CASGQGGNADTQYF
TRBV5-1	CASSLAIVGLHPYEQYF
TRBV12-3/TRBV12-4	CASRYGQGYTEAFF
TRBV3-1	CASSLRNTIYF
TRBV29-1	CAAESPGQAAGELFF
TRBV5-1	CASSLGLAGGPADTQYF
TRBV20-1	CSTGTDSYSNQPQHF
TRBV5-1	CASSLAGGTSGGASYNEQFF
TRBV6-1	CASTDQRSSYNEQFF
TRBV3-1	CASSLGQSSYEQYF
TRBV5-1	CASSWWTSGGTGFSYEQYF
TRBV9	CASRDMLGELFF
TRBV12-2	CASRLCGELFF
TRBV12-3/TRBV12-4	CASSLRTGNQPQHF
TRBV20-1	CSANPGGFSEQYF
TRBV5-4	CASSPRGRLAGGLSTDTQYF
TRBV20-1	CSASARGLAGSSEQYF
TRBV29-1	CSVASPDGGEPQHF
TRBV19	CASSIGHRGSNQPQHF
TRBV19	CASKRTRDSGEQFF
TRBV2	CATSGGGYEQYF
TRBV2	CASSPGYNEQFF
TRBV28	CASRSVGGTDTQYF
TRBV18	CASSPPAGRGLTEAFF
TRBV5-1	CASSLSLPTDTQYF
TRBV7-8	CASSLEAGWVNHPQHF